The T cell receptor beta chain under discussion was sequenced for a study of T-cell reconstitution after alpha-beta-depleted transplantation in children. A TCRbeta library incorporating unique molecular identifiers was prepared. TCRdb used MiXCR to reprocess the PCR reads, holding one entry per CDR3 protein. The sample has some 490,000 distinct CDR3 sequences; under 15% are singletons. J was trimmed by 3 bases and V by 5 bases; bases with no gene match: 7. The V gene's germline CDR1 is SGHTA and CDR2 FQGNSA. The CDR3 covers 15 residues. The chain combines TRBV7-2 with TRBJ2-1; 7 positions match TRBD2. The origin of this receptor is a human donor who donated a stem cell graft to a child with combined immunodeficiency. The sample was PBMCs from the stem cell graft donor, taken from the stem cell graft. The CDR3 region is CASSLFSGLYNEQFF. In DNA form, the CDR3 reads TGTGCCAGCAGCCTATTTAGCGGGCTCTACAATGAGCAGTTCTTC.